What follows are 23 T cell receptor beta chains derived from one specimen sequenced in a study of T cell repertoires in ileal Crohn's disease. Libraries were prepared by immunoSEQ multiplex PCR; TCRdb keeps only in-frame clonotypes and omits some of them. The data contain 25,000 to 30,000 clones, approximately 78% of them singletons. The specimen sequenced was ileal tissue. These receptors all stem from an adult with Crohn's disease.

The chain uses TRBV27 and TRBJ2-1, with 8 bases that match TRBD2. In germline, CDR1 is MNHEY, CDR2 SMNVEV (reference sequence). J was trimmed by 1 base and V by 3 bases; bases with no gene match: 8. CDR3 length: 17 amino acids. This CDR3 reads CASSFHRGGGSYNEQFF. The CDR3 coding sequence is TGTGCCAGCAGTTTCCATCGGGGGGGCGGGTCCTACAATGAGCAGTTCTTC.

V is TRBV4-1 and J is TRBJ2-1, with 7 positions matching TRBD2. Germline trimming cut 0 bases from V and 2 bases from J; bases unmatched to any gene: 7. The CDR3 length is 17 residues. CDR1 and CDR2 (germline): MGHRA, YSYEKL. The CDR3 protein is CASSQEGGSGTYNEQFF. In DNA form, the CDR3 reads TGCGCCAGCAGCCAAGAGGGAGGGAGTGGAACCTACAATGAGCAGTTCTTC.

This clone was picked up a small number of times. V is TRBV5-1 and J is TRBJ2-2; D remains unclear. There are 16 residues in the CDR3. CDR1 and CDR2 (germline): SGHRS, YFSETQ. With 0 bases removed from V and 8 bases from J, the gap between germline ends came to 17 bases. The CDR3 loop reads CASSLENPLIAGELFF. The CDR3 nucleotides are TGCGCCAGCAGCTTGGAAAATCCACTTATCGCTGGGGAGCTGTTTTTT.

This clone has a handful of counts. This chain links TRBV4-3 with TRBJ1-6; D unresolved. The germline V and J ends were trimmed by 1 base and 9 bases, with 13 bases remaining between them. CDR1 LGHNA and CDR2 YSLEER come from the germline V gene. The CDR3 runs to 15 residues. CDR3 in DNA: TGCGCCAGCAGCCAAGGCGGGGTGGAGAGTTCACCCCTCCACTTT. The encoded protein is CASSQGGVESSPLHF.

To note about this clone: Relative to the germline gene, one junction end is altered; a read error may explain this. The V gene is TRBV6-5, the J gene TRBJ1-1; D is possibly TRBD1 (5 bases). The germline CDR1 and CDR2 sequences are MNHEY and SVGAGI. This CDR3 has 15 amino acids. The CDR3: CASSDSRDLNTEAFF. In DNA, the CDR3 is TGTGCCAGCAGTGACTCTAGGGACTTGAACACTGAAGCTTTCTTT.

This clone ranks as medium-sized. The chain is built from TRBV2 and TRBJ1-6; no clear D. Germline CDR1 is SNHLY and CDR2 is FYNNEI. Trimming left V 6 bases short and J 10 bases short, with 10 bases between. This CDR3 region has 12 residues. The CDR3 protein is CASRGELSPLHF. The CDR3 coding sequence is TGTGCCAGCAGAGGAGAGTTGTCACCCCTCCACTTT. Full variable domain (outside the CDR3, taken from reference TRBV2 and TRBJ1-6): EPEVTQTPSHQVTQMGQEVILRCVPISNHLYFYWYRQILGQKVEFLVSFYNNEISEKSEIFDDQFSVERPDGSNFTLKIRSTKLEDSAMYFCASRGELSPLHFGNGTRLTVT.

The chain employs TRBV14 and TRBJ1-2, with 10 bases identical to TRBD1. J was trimmed by 5 bases and V by 1 base; bases with no gene match: 7. CDR3 length: 16 residues. Germline CDR1 reads SGHDN; CDR2 reads FVKESK. The CDR3 spells CASSQVGDRGNYGYTF. The CDR3 DNA sequence: TGTGCCAGCAGCCAAGTTGGGGACAGGGGAAATTATGGCTACACCTTC.

The genes are TRBV30 and TRBJ1-2, with 9 bases lining up with TRBD1. The CDR3 has 14 amino acids. The germline V gene has CDR1 GTSNPN and CDR2 SVGIG (reference sequence). V lost 3 bases to trimming and J lost 6 bases; unmatched junction nucleotides: 8. The CDR3: CAWSKQGASDGYTF. The CDR3 DNA is TGTGCCTGGAGCAAACAGGGGGCTAGCGATGGCTACACCTTC.

The rearrangement uses TRBV5-1 and TRBJ2-7, with unresolved D. Germline CDR1 is SGHRS and CDR2 is YFSETQ. V was shortened by 0 bases and J by 7 bases, with 14 bases between the two germline ends. The CDR3 is 14 residues long. The CDR3, as DNA: TGCGCCAGCAGCTTGGGGGCCCAATCAGGAGAGCAGTACTTC. Translation gives CASSLGAQSGEQYF.

The genes are TRBV4-1 and TRBJ2-5; 7 bases map to TRBD1. The J segment lost 5 bases and the V segment lost 4 bases, leaving 13 bases of the junction unmatched. The germline V gene encodes CDR1 MGHRA and CDR2 YSYEKL. The CDR3 has 16 residues. CDR3 sequence reads: CASSRTGRQGHETQYF. CDR3 in DNA: TGCGCCAGCAGCCGAACGGGAAGACAGGGCCACGAGACCCAGTACTTC.

This chain links TRBV5-6 with TRBJ1-2; D unclear. The CDR3 spans 14 residues. The germline CDR1 and CDR2 sequences are SGHDT and YYEEEE. V was trimmed by 0 bases and J by 1 base, leaving 7 bases between them. CDR3 loop: CASSLVQVNYGYTF. In DNA form, the CDR3 reads TGTGCCAGCAGCTTGGTCCAGGTTAACTATGGCTACACCTTC. The variable domain in full, completed from reference TRBV5-6 and TRBJ1-2, reads DAGVTQSPTHLIKTRGQQVTLRCSPKSGHDTVSWYQQALGQGPQFIFQYYEEEERQRGNFPDRFSGHQFPNYSSELNVNALLLGDSALYLCASSLVQVNYGYTFGSGTRLTVV.

The chain recombines TRBV6-5 with TRBJ1-5; possible D gene TRBD1, 5 bases. In germline, CDR1 is MNHEY, CDR2 SVGAGI. The CDR3 length is 13 residues. Trimming removed 5 bases from V and 3 bases from J, with 8 bases in between. CDR3 sequence reads: CASSTGSNQPQHF. CDR3 bases: TGTGCCAGCAGTACAGGATCCAATCAGCCCCAGCATTTT.

The V gene is TRBV7-2, the J gene TRBJ1-4, with D perhaps TRBD1 (6 bases). This CDR3 region has 16 residues. Trimming took 1 base from V and 5 from J, leaving 14 bases between them. The germline gives CDR1 SGHTA, CDR2 FQGNSA. In nucleotides, the CDR3 is TGTGCCAGCAGCTTAGGAGTGGGTCAGGGGAATGAAAAACTGTTTTTT. It codes for CASSLGVGQGNEKLFF.

This clone appeared a single time. The chain couples TRBV7-8 to TRBJ2-5, with 7 positions matching TRBD1. V lost 5 bases to trimming and J lost 2 bases; unmatched junction nucleotides: 5. The CDR3 sequence is 14 residues long. CDR1 is SGHVS, CDR2 FQNEAQ, per germline. Written as DNA, the CDR3 is TGTGCCAGCAGCACCTACAGGGGACAAGAGACCCAGTACTTC. This translates into CASSTYRGQETQYF.

Only one count was recorded for this clone. The CDR3 region has the DNA TGCGCCAGCAGCCAAGATGCCCGGCCGGGGAAACCAACTAATGAAAAACTGTTTTTT. Its translation is CASSQDARPGKPTNEKLFF. V gene TRBV4-3 combines with J gene TRBJ1-4; D gene uncertain. The germline V and J ends were trimmed by 0 bases and 0 bases, with 17 bases remaining between them. Germline lookup yields CDR1 LGHNA and CDR2 YSLEER. The CDR3 runs 19 residues.

The chain combines TRBV9 with TRBJ2-7, with 8 nucleotides matching TRBD2. CDR1 is SGDLS and CDR2 is YYNGEE in the germline V gene. This CDR3 is 15 amino acids long. Germline trimming cut 3 bases from V and 5 bases from J; bases unmatched to any gene: 10. The CDR3 sequence is CASSAPRGGRDEQYF. CDR3 DNA: TGTGCCAGCAGCGCCCCTCGGGGGGGCCGGGACGAGCAGTACTTC.

This clone was seen a single time. This chain connects TRBV7-9 to TRBJ1-1; possibly TRBD1 for D (6 bases). Per the germline V gene, CDR1 is SEHNR and CDR2 is FQNEAQ (reference sequence). The CDR3 length is 16 residues. Between the trimmed V and J ends, which lost 6 bases and 5 bases, there was a span of 22 bases. The CDR3 loop reads CASRPGSWGLRTEAFF. CDR3 nucleotides: TGTGCCAGCAGACCCGGGTCGTGGGGGCTGAGGACTGAAGCTTTCTTT.

The chain joins TRBV7-2 to TRBJ2-1; TRBD1 matches 8 bases. CDR3 size: 15 residues. Germline CDR1 is SGHTA and CDR2 is FQGNSA. V trimming: 5 bases; J trimming: 6 bases; junction bases outside the gene matches: 9. CDR3 DNA: TGTGCCAGCAGCCCCCCCGGGACAGGCAGCAATGAGCAGTTCTTC. As protein: CASSPPGTGSNEQFF.

The rearrangement joins TRBV7-2 to TRBJ1-1; D ambiguous. The germline gives CDR1 SGHTA, CDR2 FQGNSA. Trimming pared 8 bases from V and 0 bases from J, leaving 25 bases between. This CDR3 contains 18 residues. The CDR3 DNA reads as TGTGCCAGCGACCGGAGCGCTGGCAGAGGAATCATGAACACTGAAGCTTTCTTT. Protein: CASDRSAGRGIMNTEAFF.

This clone was counted a few times. The chain employs TRBV27 and TRBJ2-2; D is uncertain. The length of the CDR3 is 14 residues. Trimming removed 3 bases from V and 6 bases from J, with 11 bases in between. The V gene's germline CDR1 is MNHEY and CDR2 SMNVEV (reference sequence). The CDR3 loop reads CASSFNQYSGELFF. For the CDR3, the DNA is TGTGCCAGCAGTTTTAATCAGTATTCCGGGGAGCTGTTTTTT.

The chain joins TRBV2 to TRBJ1-2; TRBD1 matches 7 bases. The germline gives CDR1 SNHLY, CDR2 FYNNEI. The CDR3 consists of 15 residues. The V segment lost 5 bases and the J segment 0 bases; nucleotides outside the gene matches: 6. The CDR3 DNA sequence: TGTGCCAGCAGTCACAGGGGACGGGCTAACTATGGCTACACCTTC. Translation: CASSHRGRANYGYTF. The full variable domain, rest sourced from reference TRBV2 and TRBJ1-2, is EPEVTQTPSHQVTQMGQEVILRCVPISNHLYFYWYRQILGQKVEFLVSFYNNEISEKSEIFDDQFSVERPDGSNFTLKIRSTKLEDSAMYFCASSHRGRANYGYTFGSGTRLTVV.

The CDR3 loop is CASRALLTSYQETQYF. Written as DNA, the CDR3 is TGTGCCAGCAGAGCTCTCCTAACTTCGTACCAAGAGACCCAGTACTTC. The rearrangement joins TRBV27 to TRBJ2-5, with D hard to call. V was trimmed by 6 bases and J by 0 bases, leaving 17 bases between them. CDR1 and CDR2 from the germline V gene are MNHEY and SMNVEV (reference sequence). There are 16 residues in the CDR3.

The chain uses TRBV7-2 and TRBJ2-7, with TRBD2 as a possible D gene (6 bases). This CDR3 has 15 residues. CDR1 and CDR2 from the germline V gene are SGHTA and FQGNSA. Trimming pared 5 bases from V and 3 bases from J, leaving 17 bases between. DNA for the CDR3: TGTGCCAGCAGCCTCGCGGGAAGGTCGAACTACGAGCAGTACTTC. Its protein product is CASSLAGRSNYEQYF.